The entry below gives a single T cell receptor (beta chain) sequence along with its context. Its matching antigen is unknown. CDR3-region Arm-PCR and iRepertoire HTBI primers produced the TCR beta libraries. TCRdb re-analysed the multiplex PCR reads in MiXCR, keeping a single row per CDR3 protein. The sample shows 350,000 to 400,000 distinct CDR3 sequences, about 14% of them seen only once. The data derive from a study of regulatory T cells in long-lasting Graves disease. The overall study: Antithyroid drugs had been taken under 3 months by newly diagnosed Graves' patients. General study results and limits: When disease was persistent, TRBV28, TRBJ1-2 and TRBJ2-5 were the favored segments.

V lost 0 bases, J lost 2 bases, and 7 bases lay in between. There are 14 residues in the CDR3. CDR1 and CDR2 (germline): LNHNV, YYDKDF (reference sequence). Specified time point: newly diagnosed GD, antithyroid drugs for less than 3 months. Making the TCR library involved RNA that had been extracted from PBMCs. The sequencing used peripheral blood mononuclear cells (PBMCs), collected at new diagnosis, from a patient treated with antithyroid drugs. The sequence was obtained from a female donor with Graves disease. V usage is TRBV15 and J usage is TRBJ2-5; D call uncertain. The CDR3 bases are TGTGCCACCAGCAGAGATCAAGGTCAAGAGACCCAGTACTTC. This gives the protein CATSRDQGQETQYF.